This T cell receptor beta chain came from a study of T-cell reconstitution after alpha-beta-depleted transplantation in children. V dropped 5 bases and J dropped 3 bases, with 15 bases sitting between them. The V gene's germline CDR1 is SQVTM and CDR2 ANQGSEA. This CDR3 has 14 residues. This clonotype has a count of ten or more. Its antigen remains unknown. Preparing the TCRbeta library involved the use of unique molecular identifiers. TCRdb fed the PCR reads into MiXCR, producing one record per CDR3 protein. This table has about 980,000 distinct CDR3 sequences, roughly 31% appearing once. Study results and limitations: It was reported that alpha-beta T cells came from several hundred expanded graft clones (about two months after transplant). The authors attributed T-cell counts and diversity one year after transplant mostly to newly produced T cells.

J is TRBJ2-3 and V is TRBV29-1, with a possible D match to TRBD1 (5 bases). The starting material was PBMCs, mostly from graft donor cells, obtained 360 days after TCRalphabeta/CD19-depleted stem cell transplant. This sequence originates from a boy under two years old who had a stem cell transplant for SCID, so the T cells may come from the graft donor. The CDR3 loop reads CSVLSRGGTDTQYF. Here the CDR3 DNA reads TGCAGCGTTTTATCAAGGGGTGGGACAGATACGCAGTATTTT.